This T cell receptor (beta chain) was documented in a study of T cell changes during pregnancy in multiple sclerosis. TCRdb's table, derived via immunoSEQ multiplex PCR, lists solely in-frame clones and lacks some. This sample yields 30,000 to 40,000 clones, of which around 92% are seen a single time; roughly 6% belongs to the top ten. Per germline, CDR1 MGHRA and CDR2 YSYEKL. The CDR3 is made up of 13 amino acids. Trimming left V 1 base short and J 6 bases short, with 8 bases between. The sequence was obtained from a female donor with multiple sclerosis, enrolled in a pregnancy study. The V and J genes are TRBV4-1 and TRBJ2-3; D call uncertain. Source: CD8+ T cells from peripheral blood mononuclear cells, taken in the second trimester of pregnancy. In nucleotides, the CDR3 is TGCGCCAGCAGCCAAGGGGCACCGGATACGCAGTATTTT. Its protein product is CASSQGAPDTQYF.